This TCR beta chain was obtained from a study of blood T cell repertoires in COVID-19. Study-wide background: The United States, Italy and Spain supplied acute and convalescent COVID-19 samples. PBMCs, B-cell-depleted T cells, or T cells were the source of the cDNA or gDNA that made up the material.

Clinical histories supplied by participants themselves formed the basis of cohort assignment. Profiled with immunoSEQ multiplex PCR; TCRdb holds only in-frame clones, not every one. The repertoire consists of 300,000 to 350,000 clones, with over 75% occurring once and the leading ten covering 5%. Germline CDR1 KGHDR, CDR2 SFDVKD. J was trimmed by 1 base and V by 4 bases; bases with no gene match: 4. The CDR3 runs to 17 residues. The specimen was PBMCs or T cells enriched from blood (not recorded which). The chain has TRBV24-1 and TRBJ2-1; 12 positions match TRBD2. The receptor was isolated from a man aged 25 to 40 who had recovered from COVID-19. The CDR3 DNA sequence: TGTGCCACCAGTGACCCGACTAGCGGGGGTTCCTACAATGAGCAGTTCTTC. Translation gives CATSDPTSGGSYNEQFF.